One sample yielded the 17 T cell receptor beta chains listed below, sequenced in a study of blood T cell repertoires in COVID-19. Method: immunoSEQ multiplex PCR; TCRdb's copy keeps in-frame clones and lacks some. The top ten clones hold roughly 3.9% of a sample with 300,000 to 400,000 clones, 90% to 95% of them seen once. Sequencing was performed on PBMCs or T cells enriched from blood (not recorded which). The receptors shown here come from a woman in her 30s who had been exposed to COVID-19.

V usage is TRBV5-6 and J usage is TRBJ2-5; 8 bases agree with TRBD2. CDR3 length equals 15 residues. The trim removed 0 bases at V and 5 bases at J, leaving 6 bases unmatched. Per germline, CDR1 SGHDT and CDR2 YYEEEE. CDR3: CASSLARGGGETQYF. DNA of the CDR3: TGTGCCAGCAGCTTGGCACGGGGCGGGGGGGAGACCCAGTACTTC.

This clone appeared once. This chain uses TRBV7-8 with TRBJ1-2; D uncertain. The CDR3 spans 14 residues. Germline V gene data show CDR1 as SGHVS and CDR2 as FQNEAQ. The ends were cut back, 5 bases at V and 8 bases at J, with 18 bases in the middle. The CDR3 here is CASSPYEGTRGYTF. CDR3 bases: TGTGCCAGCAGCCCCTACGAGGGAACGCGAGGCTACACCTTC.

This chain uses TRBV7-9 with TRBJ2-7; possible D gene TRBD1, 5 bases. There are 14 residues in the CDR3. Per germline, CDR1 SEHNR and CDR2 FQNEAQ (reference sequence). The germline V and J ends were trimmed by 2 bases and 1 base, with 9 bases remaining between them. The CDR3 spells CASSLLQDSYEQYF. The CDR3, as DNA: TGTGCCAGCAGCTTATTACAGGATTCCTACGAGCAGTACTTC. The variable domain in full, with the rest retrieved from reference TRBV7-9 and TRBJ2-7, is DTGVSQNPRHKITKRGQNVTFRCDPISEHNRLYWYRQTLGQGPEFLTYFQNEAQLEKSRLLSDRFSAERPKGSFSTLEIQRTEQGDSAMYLCASSLLQDSYEQYFGPGTRLTVT.

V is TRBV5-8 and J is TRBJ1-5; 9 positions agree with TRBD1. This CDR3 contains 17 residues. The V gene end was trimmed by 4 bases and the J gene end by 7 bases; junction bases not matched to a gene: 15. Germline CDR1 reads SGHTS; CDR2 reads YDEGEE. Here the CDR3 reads CASSRRTGTGRGQPQHF. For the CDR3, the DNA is TGTGCCAGCAGCCGCCGTACCGGGACAGGGCGAGGACAGCCCCAGCATTTT.

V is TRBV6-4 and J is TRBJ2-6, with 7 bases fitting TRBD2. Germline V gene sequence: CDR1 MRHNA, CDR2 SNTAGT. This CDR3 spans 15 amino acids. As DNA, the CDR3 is TGTGCTACTCAGGCGGGGGTTTCTGGGGCCAACGTCCTGACTTTC. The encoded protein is CATQAGVSGANVLTF.

As DNA, the CDR3 is TGCAGTGGCACGGGGGAGACCCAGTACTTC. Translating it yields CSGTGETQYF. V gene TRBV20-1 combines with J gene TRBJ2-5; D might be TRBD2 (5 bases). The CDR3 spans 10 residues. Germline loops: CDR1 DFQATT, CDR2 SNEGSKA (reference sequence). V shed 7 bases and J shed 5 bases, with 8 bases lying between them.

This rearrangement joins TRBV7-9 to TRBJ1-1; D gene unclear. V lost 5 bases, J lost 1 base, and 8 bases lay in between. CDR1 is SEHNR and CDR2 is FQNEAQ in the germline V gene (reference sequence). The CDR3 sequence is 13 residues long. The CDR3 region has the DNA TGTGCCAGCAGCCCCCCCTCGAACACTGAAGCTTTCTTT. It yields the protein CASSPPSNTEAFF.

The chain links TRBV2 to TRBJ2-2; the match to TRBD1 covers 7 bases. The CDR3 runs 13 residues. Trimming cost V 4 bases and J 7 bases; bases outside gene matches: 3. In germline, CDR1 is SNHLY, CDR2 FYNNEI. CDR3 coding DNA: TGTGCCAGCAGTGGACAGGGCAGCGGGGAGCTGTTTTTT. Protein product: CASSGQGSGELFF.

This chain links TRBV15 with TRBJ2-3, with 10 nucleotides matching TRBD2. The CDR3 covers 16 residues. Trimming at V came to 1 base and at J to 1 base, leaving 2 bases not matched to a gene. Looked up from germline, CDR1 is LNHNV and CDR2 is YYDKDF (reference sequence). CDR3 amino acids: CATSRVLAGGTDTQYF. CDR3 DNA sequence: TGTGCCACCAGCAGAGTTCTAGCGGGGGGCACAGATACGCAGTATTTT.

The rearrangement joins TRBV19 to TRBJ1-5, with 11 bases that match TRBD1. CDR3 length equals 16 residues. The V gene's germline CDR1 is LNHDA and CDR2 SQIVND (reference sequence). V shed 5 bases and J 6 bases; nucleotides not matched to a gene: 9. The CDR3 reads CASSLRTGGAGQPQHF. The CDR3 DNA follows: TGTGCCAGTAGTCTAAGGACAGGGGGCGCGGGTCAGCCCCAGCATTTT.

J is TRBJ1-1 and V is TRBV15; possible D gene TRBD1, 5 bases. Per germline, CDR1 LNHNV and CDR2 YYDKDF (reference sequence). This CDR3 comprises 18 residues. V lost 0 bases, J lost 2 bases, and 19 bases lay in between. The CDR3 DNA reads TGTGCCACCAGCAGAGATACGAGGACAACCACCCCCAACACTGAAGCTTTCTTT. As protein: CATSRDTRTTTPNTEAFF.

CDR3 nucleotide sequence: TGTGCCAGCAGCTTCCACAGGGGGCGATTGGACGAGCAGTACTTC. This codes for CASSFHRGRLDEQYF. V is TRBV7-6 and J is TRBJ2-7; TRBD1 matches at 9 bases. Per the germline V gene, CDR1 is SGHVS and CDR2 is FNYEAQ. The V and J ends lost 3 bases and 5 bases, in that order; junction bases with no gene match: 8. There are 15 residues in the CDR3.

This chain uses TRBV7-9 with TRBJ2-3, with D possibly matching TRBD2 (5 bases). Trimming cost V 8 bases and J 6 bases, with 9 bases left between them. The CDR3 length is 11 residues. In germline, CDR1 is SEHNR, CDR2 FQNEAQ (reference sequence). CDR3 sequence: CASEGADTQYF. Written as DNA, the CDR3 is TGTGCCAGCGAGGGAGCTGATACGCAGTATTTT.

CDR3 residues: CASTLRGTGDFYNEQFF. The CDR3 bases are TGTGCCAGCACCCTCAGGGGAACAGGGGATTTCTACAATGAGCAGTTCTTC. This chain uses TRBV2 with TRBJ2-1; 7 nucleotides match TRBD1. V shed 7 bases and J 3 bases; nucleotides not matched to a gene: 15. Germline values: CDR1 SNHLY, CDR2 FYNNEI. There are 17 residues in the CDR3.

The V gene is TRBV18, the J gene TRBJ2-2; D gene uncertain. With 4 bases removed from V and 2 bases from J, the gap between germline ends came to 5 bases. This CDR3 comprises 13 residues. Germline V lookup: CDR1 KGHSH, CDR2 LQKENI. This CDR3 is CASSRVNTGELFF. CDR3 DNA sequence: TGTGCCAGCTCACGCGTCAACACCGGGGAGCTGTTTTTT.

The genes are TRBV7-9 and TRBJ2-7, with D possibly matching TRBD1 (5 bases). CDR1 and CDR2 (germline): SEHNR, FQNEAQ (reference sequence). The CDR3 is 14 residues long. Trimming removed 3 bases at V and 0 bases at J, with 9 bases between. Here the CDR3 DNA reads TGTGCCAGCAGCTTGGCAGGGCCCTCCTACGAGCAGTACTTC. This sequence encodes CASSLAGPSYEQYF.

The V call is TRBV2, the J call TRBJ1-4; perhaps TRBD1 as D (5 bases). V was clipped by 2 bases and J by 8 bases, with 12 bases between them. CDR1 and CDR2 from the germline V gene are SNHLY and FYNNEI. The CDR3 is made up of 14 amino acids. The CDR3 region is CASSEKGIREKLFF. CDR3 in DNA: TGTGCCAGCAGTGAAAAGGGGATTCGGGAAAAACTGTTTTTT.